A selection of T cell receptor beta chains follows, all from one sample in a study of shared clonotypes between healthy human individuals. Sequenced by immunoSEQ multiplex PCR; TCRdb stores in-frame clones only, minus some. Of a few million clones in the sample, about 93% were seen once. The sequenced sample was naive CD8+ T cells from PBMCs. The receptors here all came from a man aged 18 to 30 in good health. Some clones in this sample may be carry-over from other donors' samples. The CDR3 runs from the conserved cysteine through the conserved F or W. The order of the fields is V gene, J gene, clone size, D gene, CDR3 protein, CDR3 DNA. D genes are given only for firm matches. Clone size is stated in some rows and not others, as once, few, many or a class when expanded.

V gene: TRBV7-9; J gene: TRBJ2-7; clone size: NA; D gene: TRBD2; CDR3 protein: CASSRQPGLAGTNSYEQYF; CDR3 DNA: TGTGCCAGCAGTCGTCAACCGGGACTAGCGGGGACAAACTCCTACGAGCAGTACTTC
V gene: TRBV29-1; J gene: TRBJ2-1; clone size: NA; D gene: TRBD1; CDR3 protein: CSVTGTEDYNEQFF; CDR3 DNA: TGCAGCGTGACCGGGACAGAGGACTACAATGAGCAGTTCTTC
V gene: TRBV19; J gene: TRBJ1-5; clone size: NA; D gene: NA; CDR3 protein: CAVGWEPQHF; CDR3 DNA: TGTGCCGTCGGGTGGGAGCCCCAGCATTTT
V gene: TRBV7-9; J gene: TRBJ2-1; clone size: few; D gene: TRBD1; CDR3 protein: CASSSTGGDPYNEQFF; CDR3 DNA: TGTGCCAGCAGCTCCACAGGGGGCGACCCCTACAATGAGCAGTTCTTC
V gene: TRBV7-9; J gene: TRBJ2-7; clone size: few; D gene: TRBD2; CDR3 protein: CASSLSGSSYEQYF; CDR3 DNA: TGTGCCAGCAGCTTAAGCGGGAGCTCCTACGAGCAGTACTTC
V gene: TRBV4-2; J gene: TRBJ2-2; clone size: once; D gene: NA; CDR3 protein: CASSQDLAVNTGELFF; CDR3 DNA: TGTGCCAGCAGCCAAGATCTCGCCGTGAACACCGGGGAGCTGTTTTTT
V gene: TRBV7-9; J gene: TRBJ2-2; clone size: once; D gene: TRBD2; CDR3 protein: CASSLASGWMENTGELFF; CDR3 DNA: TGTGCCAGCAGCTTAGCTAGCGGGTGGATGGAGAACACCGGGGAGCTGTTTTTT
V gene: TRBV9; J gene: TRBJ2-7; clone size: once; D gene: TRBD2; CDR3 protein: CASSVGRAGGSYEQYF; CDR3 DNA: TGTGCCAGCAGCGTAGGTCGAGCGGGAGGCTCCTACGAGCAGTACTTC
V gene: TRBV4-1; J gene: TRBJ2-7; clone size: NA; D gene: NA; CDR3 protein: CASRGSRDEQYF; CDR3 DNA: TGCGCCAGCAGAGGTTCGAGGGACGAGCAGTACTTC
V gene: TRBV4-3; J gene: TRBJ2-1; clone size: NA; D gene: TRBD2; CDR3 protein: CASSPGLAGVLEQFF; CDR3 DNA: TGCGCCAGCAGCCCTGGACTAGCGGGAGTGCTTGAGCAGTTCTTC
V gene: TRBV7-8; J gene: TRBJ2-1; clone size: NA; D gene: TRBD1; CDR3 protein: CASSQPQGRNEQFF; CDR3 DNA: TGTGCCAGCAGCCAACCACAGGGGCGCAATGAGCAGTTCTTC